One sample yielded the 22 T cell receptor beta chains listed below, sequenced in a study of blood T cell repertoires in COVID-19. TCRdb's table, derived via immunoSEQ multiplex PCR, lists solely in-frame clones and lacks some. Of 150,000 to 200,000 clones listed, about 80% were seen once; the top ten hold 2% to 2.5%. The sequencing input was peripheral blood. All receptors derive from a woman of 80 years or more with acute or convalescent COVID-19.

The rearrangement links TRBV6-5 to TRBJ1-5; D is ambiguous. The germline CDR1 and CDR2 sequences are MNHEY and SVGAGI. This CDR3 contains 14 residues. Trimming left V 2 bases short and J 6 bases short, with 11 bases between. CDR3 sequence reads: CASSYDGVSQPQHF. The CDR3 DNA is TGTGCCAGCAGTTACGACGGGGTGAGTCAGCCCCAGCATTTT.

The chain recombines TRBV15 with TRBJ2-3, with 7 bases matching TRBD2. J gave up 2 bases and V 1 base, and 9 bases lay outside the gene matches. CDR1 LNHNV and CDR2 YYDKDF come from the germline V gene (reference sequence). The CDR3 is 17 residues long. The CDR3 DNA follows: TGTGCCACCAGCAGAGCGTGGAGCGGGGAGTTCACAGATACGCAGTATTTT. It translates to CATSRAWSGEFTDTQYF.

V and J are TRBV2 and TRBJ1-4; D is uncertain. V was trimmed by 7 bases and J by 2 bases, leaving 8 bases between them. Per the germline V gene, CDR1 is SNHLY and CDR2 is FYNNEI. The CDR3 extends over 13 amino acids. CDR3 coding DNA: TGTGCCAGCAATGTACAGACTAATGAAAAACTGTTTTTT. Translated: CASNVQTNEKLFF.

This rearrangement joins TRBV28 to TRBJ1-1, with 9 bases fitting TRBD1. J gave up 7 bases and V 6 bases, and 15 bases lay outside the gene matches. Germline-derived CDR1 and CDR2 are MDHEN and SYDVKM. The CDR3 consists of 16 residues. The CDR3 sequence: CASRLNKYGTGLEAFF. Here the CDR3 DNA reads TGTGCCAGCAGATTAAACAAGTACGGGACAGGGCTTGAAGCTTTCTTT.

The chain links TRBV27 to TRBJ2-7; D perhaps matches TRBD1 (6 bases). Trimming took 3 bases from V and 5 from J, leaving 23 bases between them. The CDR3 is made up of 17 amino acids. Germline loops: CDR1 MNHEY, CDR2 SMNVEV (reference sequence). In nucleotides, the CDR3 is TGTGCCAGCAGTTTTAGTCAGGGGACCCCTTCACGGAACGAGCAGTACTTC. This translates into CASSFSQGTPSRNEQYF.

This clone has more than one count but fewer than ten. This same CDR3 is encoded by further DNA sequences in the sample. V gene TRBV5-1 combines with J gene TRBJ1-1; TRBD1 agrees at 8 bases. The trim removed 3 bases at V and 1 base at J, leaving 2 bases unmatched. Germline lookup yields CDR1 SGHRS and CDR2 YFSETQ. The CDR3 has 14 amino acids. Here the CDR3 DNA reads TGCGCCAGCAGCTCCGGACAGGGGAACACTGAAGCTTTCTTT. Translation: CASSSGQGNTEAFF.

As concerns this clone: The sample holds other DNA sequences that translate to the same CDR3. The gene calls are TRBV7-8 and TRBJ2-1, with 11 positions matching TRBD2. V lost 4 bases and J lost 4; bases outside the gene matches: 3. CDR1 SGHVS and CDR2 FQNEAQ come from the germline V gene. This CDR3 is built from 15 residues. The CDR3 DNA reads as TGTGCCAGCAGCTCGGGACTAGCGGAATACAATGAGCAGTTCTTC. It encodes CASSSGLAEYNEQFF.

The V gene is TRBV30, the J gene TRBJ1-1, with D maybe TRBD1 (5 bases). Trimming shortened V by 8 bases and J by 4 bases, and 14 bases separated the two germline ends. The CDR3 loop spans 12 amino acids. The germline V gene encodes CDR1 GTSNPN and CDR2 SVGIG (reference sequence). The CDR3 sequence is CAGTGSGTEAFF. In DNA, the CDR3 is TGTGCCGGCACAGGATCGGGCACTGAAGCTTTCTTT.

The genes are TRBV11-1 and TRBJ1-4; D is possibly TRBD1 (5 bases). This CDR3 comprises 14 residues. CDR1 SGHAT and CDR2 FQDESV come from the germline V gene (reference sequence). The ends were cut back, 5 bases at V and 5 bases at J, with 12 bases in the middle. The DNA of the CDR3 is TGTGCCAGCAGCCCTCTCGACAGAAATGAAAAACTGTTTTTT. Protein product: CASSPLDRNEKLFF. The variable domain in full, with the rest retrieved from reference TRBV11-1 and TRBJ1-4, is EAEVAQSPRYKITEKSQAVAFWCDPISGHATLYWYRQILGQGPELLVQFQDESVVDDSQLPKDRFSAERLKGVDSTLKIQPAELGDSAMYLCASSPLDRNEKLFFGSGTQLSVL.

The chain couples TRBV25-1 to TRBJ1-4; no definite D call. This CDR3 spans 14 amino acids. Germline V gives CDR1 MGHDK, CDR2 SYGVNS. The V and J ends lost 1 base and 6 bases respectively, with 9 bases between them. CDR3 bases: TGTGCCAGCAGTGAATTCACGGTTGATGAAAAACTGTTTTTT. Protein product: CASSEFTVDEKLFF.

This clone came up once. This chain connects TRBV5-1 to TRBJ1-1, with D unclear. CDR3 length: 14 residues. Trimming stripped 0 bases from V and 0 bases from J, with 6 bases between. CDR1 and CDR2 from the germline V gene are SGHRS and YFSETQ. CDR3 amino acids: CASSLAQVNTEAFF. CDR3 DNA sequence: TGCGCCAGCAGCTTGGCCCAGGTGAACACTGAAGCTTTCTTT.

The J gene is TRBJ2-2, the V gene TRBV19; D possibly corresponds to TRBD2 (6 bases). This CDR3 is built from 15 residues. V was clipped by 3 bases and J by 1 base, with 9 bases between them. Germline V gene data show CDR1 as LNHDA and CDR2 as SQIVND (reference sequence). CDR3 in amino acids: CASSMLGGNTGELFF. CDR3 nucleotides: TGTGCCAGTAGTATGTTGGGGGGGAACACCGGGGAGCTGTTTTTT.

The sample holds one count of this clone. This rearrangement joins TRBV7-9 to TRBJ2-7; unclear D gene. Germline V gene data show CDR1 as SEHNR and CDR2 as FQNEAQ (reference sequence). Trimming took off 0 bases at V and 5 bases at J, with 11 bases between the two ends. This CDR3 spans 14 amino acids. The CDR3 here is CASSLALQVDEQYF. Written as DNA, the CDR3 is TGTGCCAGCAGCTTAGCGCTCCAGGTCGACGAGCAGTACTTC.

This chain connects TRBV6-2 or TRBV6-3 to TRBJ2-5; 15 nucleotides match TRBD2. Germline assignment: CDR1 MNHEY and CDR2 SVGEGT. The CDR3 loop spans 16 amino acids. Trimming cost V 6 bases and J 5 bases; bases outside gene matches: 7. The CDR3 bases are TGTGCCAGCAGCCTTGGACTAGCGGGAGGGCGGGAGACCCAGTACTTC. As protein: CASSLGLAGGRETQYF.

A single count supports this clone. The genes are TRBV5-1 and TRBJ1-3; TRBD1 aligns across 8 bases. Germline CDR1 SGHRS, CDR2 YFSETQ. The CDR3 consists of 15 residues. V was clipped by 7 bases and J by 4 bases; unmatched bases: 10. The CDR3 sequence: CASSGQGSGGNTIYF. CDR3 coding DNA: TGCGCCAGCTCCGGACAGGGTTCGGGAGGAAACACCATATATTTT.

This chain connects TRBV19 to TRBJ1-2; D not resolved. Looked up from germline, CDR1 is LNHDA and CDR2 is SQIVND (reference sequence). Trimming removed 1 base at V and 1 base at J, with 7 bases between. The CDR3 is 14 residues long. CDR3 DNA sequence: TGTGCCAGTAGTATAGTTTCGGGTAACTATGGCTACACCTTC. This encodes CASSIVSGNYGYTF.

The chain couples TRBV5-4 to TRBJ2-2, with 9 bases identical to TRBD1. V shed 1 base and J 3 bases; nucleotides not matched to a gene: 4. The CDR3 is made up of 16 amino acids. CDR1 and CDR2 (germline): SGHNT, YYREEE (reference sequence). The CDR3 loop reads CASSLKTGGYTGELFF. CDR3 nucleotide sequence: TGTGCCAGCAGCTTGAAGACAGGGGGTTACACCGGGGAGCTGTTTTTT.

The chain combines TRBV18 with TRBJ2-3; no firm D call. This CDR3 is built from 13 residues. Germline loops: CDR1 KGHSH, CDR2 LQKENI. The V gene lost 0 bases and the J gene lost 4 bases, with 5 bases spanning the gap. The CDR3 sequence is CASSPPSADTQYF. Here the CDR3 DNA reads TGTGCCAGCTCACCACCCAGTGCAGATACGCAGTATTTT.

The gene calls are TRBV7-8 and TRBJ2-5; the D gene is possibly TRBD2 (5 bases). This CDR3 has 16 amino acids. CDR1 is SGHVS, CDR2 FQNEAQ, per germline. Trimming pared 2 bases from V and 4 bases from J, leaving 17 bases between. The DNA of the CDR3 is TGTGCCAGCAGCTTAATAGGAGGTGGGAGCGGAGAGACCCAGTACTTC. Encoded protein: CASSLIGGGSGETQYF.

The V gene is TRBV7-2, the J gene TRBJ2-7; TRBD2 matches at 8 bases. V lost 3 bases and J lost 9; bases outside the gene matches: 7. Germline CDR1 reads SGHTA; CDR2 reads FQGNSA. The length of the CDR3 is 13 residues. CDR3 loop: CASSFSSGSGQYF. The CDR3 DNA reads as TGTGCCAGCAGCTTTAGCAGCGGGAGCGGGCAGTACTTC.

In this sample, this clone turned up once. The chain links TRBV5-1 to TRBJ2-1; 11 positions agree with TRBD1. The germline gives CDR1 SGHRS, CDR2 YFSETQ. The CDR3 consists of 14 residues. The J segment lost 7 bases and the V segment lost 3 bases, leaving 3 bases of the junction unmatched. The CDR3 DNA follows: TGCGCCAGCAGCTCGGGACAGGGGGTAAATGAGCAGTTCTTC. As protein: CASSSGQGVNEQFF.

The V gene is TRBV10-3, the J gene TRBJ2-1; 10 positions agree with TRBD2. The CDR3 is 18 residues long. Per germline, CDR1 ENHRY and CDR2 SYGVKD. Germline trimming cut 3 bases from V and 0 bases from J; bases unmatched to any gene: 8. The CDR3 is CAISEGPSGSDSYNEQFF. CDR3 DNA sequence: TGTGCCATCAGTGAAGGTCCTAGCGGGAGTGACTCCTACAATGAGCAGTTCTTC.